Below are 28 T cell receptor beta chains sequenced from a single sample in a study of cytomegalovirus exposure and HLA in healthy donors. This PCR relied on a set of 60 Vbeta primers and 13 Jbeta primers. Libraries were prepared by immunoSEQ multiplex PCR; TCRdb keeps only in-frame clonotypes and omits some of them. The data contain about 120,000 clones, around 68% of them seen just once; the ten biggest clones take up under 14%. Sample: PBMCs. Receptor source: a woman in her fifties or sixties in good health and CMV-seropositive.

The J gene is TRBJ2-1, the V gene TRBV18; 7 bases agree with TRBD2. The trim removed 8 bases at V and 8 bases at J, leaving 9 bases unmatched. Germline assignment: CDR1 KGHSH and CDR2 LQKENI. CDR3 length equals 13 residues. The chain's CDR3 is CASTAGGGDEQFF. As DNA, the CDR3 is TGTGCCAGCACTGCCGGTGGGGGGGATGAGCAGTTCTTC.

The rearrangement joins TRBV11-2 to TRBJ1-4; D perhaps matches TRBD1 (6 bases). This CDR3 comprises 16 residues. In germline, CDR1 is SGHAT, CDR2 FQNNGV. Trimming took 8 bases from V and 8 from J, leaving 24 bases between them. DNA for the CDR3: TGTGCCAGCGAAGACTGGACAGTCTCCAAAGGAGAAAAACTGTTTTTT. This translates into CASEDWTVSKGEKLFF.

This clone was counted only a few times. The chain combines TRBV29-1 with TRBJ1-2; D is ambiguous. V was trimmed by 5 bases and J by 0 bases, leaving 10 bases between them. The CDR3 is made up of 13 amino acids. Germline loops: CDR1 SQVTM, CDR2 ANQGSEA. The CDR3 region is CSVRQASNYGYTF. CDR3 in DNA: TGCAGCGTTCGCCAGGCTTCTAACTATGGCTACACCTTC.

V and J are TRBV28 and TRBJ2-7; 8 bases line up with TRBD2. Unmatched junction bases numbered 13, after V lost 8 bases and J lost 4 bases. CDR3 size: 15 residues. Germline V CDR1 and CDR2: MDHEN, SYDVKM. The CDR3 nucleotides are TGTGCCAGCCATAGGTACGGGAGGGCCGGATACGAGCAGTACTTC. Its protein is CASHRYGRAGYEQYF.

This clone was found a few times. The chain couples TRBV7-9 to TRBJ1-5; D is uncertain. Germline CDR1 is SEHNR and CDR2 is FQNEAQ (reference sequence). V dropped 1 base and J dropped 1 base, with 8 bases sitting between them. The CDR3 covers 15 residues. The CDR3, as DNA: TGTGCCAGCAGCTTAGGAGGGTCGAGCAATCAGCCCCAGCATTTT. Translation: CASSLGGSSNQPQHF.

CDR3 bases: TGCACCAGCAGCCACCTGGTCGGAGCTTTCTTT. Translating gives CTSSHLVGAFF. The chain carries TRBV1 and TRBJ1-1. TRBV1 is a documented pseudogene. The CDR3 runs 11 residues.

This clone was recorded only once. V gene TRBV5-1 combines with J gene TRBJ2-7, with D perhaps matching TRBD1 (6 bases). Germline CDR1 SGHRS, CDR2 YFSETQ. The CDR3 loop spans 15 amino acids. Trimming removed 0 bases from V and 4 bases from J, with 14 bases in between. The CDR3 loop is CASSLVTGLDYEQYF. The CDR3 DNA reads TGCGCCAGCAGCTTGGTAACAGGGTTGGATTACGAGCAGTACTTC.

The V gene is TRBV5-1, the J gene TRBJ1-6; possible D gene TRBD1, 5 bases. This CDR3 has 14 amino acids. Trimming took off 2 bases at V and 9 bases at J, with 12 bases between the two ends. Per germline, CDR1 SGHRS and CDR2 YFSETQ. CDR3 amino acids: CASSFDTGTSPLHF. In DNA, the CDR3 is TGCGCCAGCAGCTTTGATACAGGCACTTCACCCCTCCACTTT. Complete variable domain (other parts from reference TRBV5-1 and TRBJ1-6): KAGVTQTPRYLIKTRGQQVTLSCSPISGHRSVSWYQQTPGQGLQFLFEYFSETQRNKGNFPGRFSGRQFSNSRSEMNVSTLELGDSALYLCASSFDTGTSPLHFGNGTRLTVT.

The rearrangement uses TRBV25-1 and TRBJ1-5; D uncertain. This CDR3 has 13 amino acids. Germline-derived CDR1 and CDR2 are MGHDK and SYGVNS. V was shortened by 0 bases and J by 4 bases, with 4 bases between the two germline ends. In nucleotides, the CDR3 is TGTGCCAGCAGTGAATACGGGAATCAGCCCCAGCATTTT. Protein sequence: CASSEYGNQPQHF.

The chain is built from TRBV19 and TRBJ2-2, with 7 nucleotides matching TRBD2. After removal of 5 bases from V and 4 bases from J, the junction contained 4 bases not matched to a gene. This CDR3 has 14 residues. Germline V lookup: CDR1 LNHDA, CDR2 SQIVND (reference sequence). The CDR3 loop is CASSRDYGTGELFF. In nucleotides, the CDR3 is TGTGCCAGTAGTCGGGACTACGGCACCGGGGAGCTGTTTTTT.

The chain employs TRBV5-6 and TRBJ2-7; the match to TRBD1 covers 8 bases. The CDR3 is made up of 16 amino acids. Trimming removed 4 bases from V and 2 bases from J; junction bases left unmatched: 11. The germline CDR1 and CDR2 sequences are SGHDT and YYEEEE. CDR3 loop: CASSAWGGTGTYEQYF. The CDR3 DNA sequence: TGTGCCAGCAGCGCCTGGGGCGGGACAGGCACCTACGAGCAGTACTTC. Based on the CDR3 plus reference TRBV5-6 and TRBJ2-7, the full variable domain is DAGVTQSPTHLIKTRGQQVTLRCSPKSGHDTVSWYQQALGQGPQFIFQYYEEEERQRGNFPDRFSGHQFPNYSSELNVNALLLGDSALYLCASSAWGGTGTYEQYFGPGTRLTVT.

This clone turned up a few times. The V gene is TRBV2, the J gene TRBJ1-4, with 7 nucleotides matching TRBD1. Looked up from germline, CDR1 is SNHLY and CDR2 is FYNNEI. The CDR3 sequence is 15 residues long. The J segment lost 8 bases and the V segment lost 5 bases, leaving 11 bases of the junction unmatched. CDR3 coding DNA: TGTGCCAGCAGTTTAAGACCGGGACAGAACGAAAAACTGTTTTTT. Amino acids: CASSLRPGQNEKLFF.

This clone has more than one count but fewer than ten. This rearrangement joins TRBV2 to TRBJ2-1, with 13 nucleotides matching TRBD2. CDR3 length: 15 residues. V shed 7 bases, J shed 8 bases, and the junction held 8 bases outside the gene matches. Per germline, CDR1 SNHLY and CDR2 FYNNEI. DNA for the CDR3: TGTGCCAGCATAACGACTAGCGGGAGGTTGGATGAGCAGTTCTTC. Translated: CASITTSGRLDEQFF.

V gene TRBV11-3 combines with J gene TRBJ1-1, with D unresolved. Trimming pared 1 base from V and 4 bases from J, leaving 10 bases between. Germline V gene sequence: CDR1 SGHNT, CDR2 YENEEA. The CDR3 runs 14 residues. CDR3 protein: CASSLGRASTEAFF. DNA for the CDR3: TGTGCCAGCAGCTTAGGGAGGGCGAGCACTGAAGCTTTCTTT.

This clone was detected only a few times. This chain joins TRBV19 and TRBJ2-5; D call uncertain. The CDR3 totals 13 residues. The V gene lost 1 base and the J gene lost 7 bases, with 10 bases spanning the gap. CDR1 LNHDA and CDR2 SQIVND come from the germline V gene (reference sequence). CDR3 in amino acids: CASSIGLPSTQYF. CDR3 nucleotides: TGTGCCAGTAGTATAGGACTCCCCTCGACCCAGTACTTC.

V usage is TRBV2 and J usage is TRBJ2-1; 7 bases match TRBD1. The CDR3 runs to 13 residues. Germline V CDR1 and CDR2: SNHLY, FYNNEI. Trimming removed 7 bases from V and 7 bases from J; junction bases left unmatched: 7. The CDR3 spells CASKRGRGNEQFF. CDR3 in DNA: TGTGCCAGCAAAAGGGGGCGCGGTAATGAGCAGTTCTTC.

The chain carries TRBV5-1 and TRBJ1-1, with TRBD1 matching 7 bases. V dropped 6 bases and J dropped 1; count of bases not matched to a gene: 6. Germline V gene data show CDR1 as SGHRS and CDR2 as YFSETQ. CDR3 size: 14 residues. CDR3 nucleotides: TGCGCCAGCACAACCGGGACAGCGAACACTGAAGCTTTCTTT. It specifies CASTTGTANTEAFF.

This sequence joins TRBV18 and TRBJ2-5; D call uncertain. This CDR3 is 14 amino acids long. Looked up from germline, CDR1 is KGHSH and CDR2 is LQKENI. The V end was cut by 0 bases, the J end by 1 base, with 6 bases between. The DNA of the CDR3 is TGTGCCAGCTCACCACCGGGCGTCCAAGAGACCCAGTACTTC. Protein: CASSPPGVQETQYF.

V gene TRBV5-4 combines with J gene TRBJ2-2, with 12 bases matching TRBD2. Germline V gene data show CDR1 as SGHNT and CDR2 as YYREEE (reference sequence). The CDR3 sequence is 16 residues long. V lost 4 bases and J lost 4; bases outside the gene matches: 5. In DNA form, the CDR3 reads TGTGCCAGCAGCGATACTAGCGGGAGGACCACCGGGGAGCTGTTTTTT. Translating gives CASSDTSGRTTGELFF.

The V gene is TRBV5-1, the J gene TRBJ1-4; D ambiguous. Looked up from germline, CDR1 is SGHRS and CDR2 is YFSETQ. The CDR3 covers 17 residues. V lost 1 base and J 2 bases, leaving 15 bases between the germline ends. The CDR3 coding sequence is TGCGCCAGCAGCTTGAAAGGCGTACCGGGGACTAATGAAAAACTGTTTTTT. This encodes CASSLKGVPGTNEKLFF.

This chain uses TRBV29-1 with TRBJ2-5; 8 bases agree with TRBD2. The junction had 5 bases not matched to a gene; V was cut back by 3 bases and J by 5 bases. The CDR3 length is 13 residues. Germline V gives CDR1 SQVTM, CDR2 ANQGSEA. The CDR3: CSVDRGGSETQYF. In nucleotides, the CDR3 is TGCAGCGTTGACCGGGGGGGATCTGAGACCCAGTACTTC. Full variable domain (missing parts from reference TRBV29-1 and TRBJ2-5): SAVISQKPSRDICQRGTSLTIQCQVDSQVTMMFWYRQQPGQSLTLIATANQGSEATYESGFVIDKFPISRPNLTFSTLTVSNMSPEDSSIYLCSVDRGGSETQYFGPGTRLLVL.

This rearrangement joins TRBV2 to TRBJ1-2; TRBD1 matches 9 bases. There are 14 residues in the CDR3. Per the germline V gene, CDR1 is SNHLY and CDR2 is FYNNEI. The ends lost 4 bases at V and 3 bases at J; junction bases unmatched: 3. CDR3 amino acids: CASSARTGDYGYTF. In DNA, the CDR3 is TGTGCCAGCAGTGCTCGGACAGGGGACTATGGCTACACCTTC.

This sequence joins TRBV10-3 and TRBJ1-6, with 7 bases that match TRBD1. The CDR3 extends over 15 amino acids. Germline lookup yields CDR1 ENHRY and CDR2 SYGVKD. V was pared by 2 bases and J by 7 bases, with 5 bases of the junction left unmatched. The CDR3 protein is CAISEPGQINSPLHF. CDR3 DNA sequence: TGTGCCATCAGTGAGCCGGGACAGATCAATTCACCCCTCCACTTT.

This clone came up a few times. This chain links TRBV4-2 with TRBJ2-2, with 9 bases aligning to TRBD2. The CDR3 runs to 19 residues. V lost 5 bases to trimming and J lost 1 base; unmatched junction nucleotides: 14. Per germline, CDR1 LGHNA and CDR2 YNFKEQ. CDR3 nucleotide sequence: TGTGCCAGCAGCTCCTTCCGGGGCGGGAGGGGGTTGAACACCGGGGAGCTGTTTTTT. Residues: CASSSFRGGRGLNTGELFF.

The V call is TRBV6-1, the J call TRBJ1-1, with TRBD1 identical over 8 bases. V was clipped by 4 bases and J by 1 base; unmatched bases: 8. Germline CDR1 MNHNS, CDR2 SASEGT. The CDR3 consists of 16 residues. The CDR3 DNA is TGTGCCAGCAGTGCTCGTTCCGGGACAGGGAACACTGAAGCTTTCTTT. It is translated as CASSARSGTGNTEAFF.

This clone occurred once. V usage is TRBV5-1 and J usage is TRBJ2-1; 13 bases match TRBD2. V shed 4 bases, J shed 7 bases, and the junction held 8 bases outside the gene matches. The CDR3 is made up of 16 amino acids. The germline gives CDR1 SGHRS, CDR2 YFSETQ. The CDR3 spells CASSNGGTSGTNEQFF. As DNA, the CDR3 is TGCGCCAGCAGCAACGGCGGGACTAGCGGGACGAATGAGCAGTTCTTC.

This clone appeared a few times. The chain carries TRBV19 and TRBJ1-2; D is ambiguous. Germline assignment: CDR1 LNHDA and CDR2 SQIVND (reference sequence). The V end lost 3 bases, the J end lost 5 bases, and 13 bases lay between the germline ends. The CDR3 spans 14 residues. CDR3 nucleotide sequence: TGTGCCAGTAGTATTGGAAGAGGCGAGTATGGCTACACCTTC. Its protein product is CASSIGRGEYGYTF.

For this clone: At one end, the junction sequence differs from germline, possibly due to a read error. Other DNA sequences of this sample code for an identical CDR3. The chain employs TRBV2 and TRBJ2-7; a possible D gene is TRBD2 (6 bases). This CDR3 has 14 residues. Germline CDR1 is SNHLY and CDR2 is FYNNEI. CDR3: CASTSRRDSDEQYF. As DNA, the CDR3 is TGTGCCAGCACCTCGAGACGGGACTCGGACGAGCAGTACTTT.